This T cell receptor beta chain was retrieved from a study of cytomegalovirus exposure and HLA in healthy donors. Broader study findings: It was reported that the classifier diagnosed cytomegalovirus status with high specificity and sensitivity in both the original and validation cohorts. Cytomegalovirus association was listed for about 150 TCR beta chains.

Primers included in the PCR were 60 Vbeta and 13 Jbeta primers. Sequencing used immunoSEQ multiplex PCR; TCRdb keeps in-frame clones, though not all of them. The sample has under 150,000 clones; around 75% are singletons. As regards this clone: Its matching antigen is unknown.

The germline V and J ends were trimmed by 5 bases and 7 bases, with 14 bases remaining between them. This CDR3 is built from 13 residues. Per the germline V gene, CDR1 is SGHAT and CDR2 is FQNNGV. Source material: PBMCs. The V gene is TRBV11-2, the J gene TRBJ1-2, with a possible D match to TRBD1 (6 bases). The clonotype originates from a woman aged 40 to 49 in good health and CMV-seronegative. DNA of the CDR3: TGTGCCAGCAGCCATAGGGGGGGCCGTGGCTACACCTTC. It codes for CASSHRGGRGYTF.